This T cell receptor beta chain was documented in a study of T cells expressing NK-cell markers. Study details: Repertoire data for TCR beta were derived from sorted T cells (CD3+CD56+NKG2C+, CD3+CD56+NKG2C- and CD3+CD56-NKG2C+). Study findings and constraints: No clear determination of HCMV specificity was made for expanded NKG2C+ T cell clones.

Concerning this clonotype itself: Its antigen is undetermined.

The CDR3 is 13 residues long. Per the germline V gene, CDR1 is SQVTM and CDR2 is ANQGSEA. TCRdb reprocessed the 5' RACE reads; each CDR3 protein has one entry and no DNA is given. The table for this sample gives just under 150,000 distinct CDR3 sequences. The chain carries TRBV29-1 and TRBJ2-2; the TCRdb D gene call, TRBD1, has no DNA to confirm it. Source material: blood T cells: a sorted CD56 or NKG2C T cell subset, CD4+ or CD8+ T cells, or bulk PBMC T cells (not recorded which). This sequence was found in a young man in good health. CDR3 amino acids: CSGAGQNTGELFF.